The 16 T cell receptor beta chains below were found in one sample sequenced in a study of shared clonotypes between healthy human individuals. Profiled with immunoSEQ multiplex PCR; TCRdb holds only in-frame clones, not every one. This table has millions of clones, less than 95% appearing once. Only CD45RO-negative cells positively selected for CCR7 counted as naive CD8 cells, so terminally differentiated effector memory CD45RA+ cells were excluded. Sequenced sample: naive CD8+ T cells sorted from blood. The source of these receptors is a man aged 18 to 29 in good health.

This chain uses TRBV7-6 with TRBJ1-1; D might be TRBD1 (6 bases). The CDR3 covers 17 residues. Looked up from germline, CDR1 is SGHVS and CDR2 is FNYEAQ. V was shortened by 8 bases and J by 0 bases, with 22 bases between the two germline ends. CDR3 DNA sequence: TGTGCCAGCGGCACAACCGGGGGCGTTAGTGTGAACACTGAAGCTTTCTTT. The encoded protein is CASGTTGGVSVNTEAFF.

The gene calls are TRBV11-2 and TRBJ2-5, with D possibly matching TRBD2 (6 bases). V shed 5 bases and J shed 5 bases, with 18 bases lying between them. The V gene's germline CDR1 is SGHAT and CDR2 FQNNGV. The CDR3 runs 15 residues. CDR3 nucleotide sequence: TGTGCCAGCAGCGGCAGGGACTGGGCTTGGGAGACCCAGTACTTC. Translated, it gives CASSGRDWAWETQYF.

The chain joins TRBV5-1 to TRBJ2-3; 8 bases agree with TRBD2. The V gene end was trimmed by 3 bases and the J gene end by 1 base; junction bases not matched to a gene: 4. The CDR3 runs to 15 residues. CDR1 SGHRS and CDR2 YFSETQ come from the germline V gene. Here the CDR3 reads CASSSGGVGTDTQYF. DNA of the CDR3: TGCGCCAGCAGCTCGGGAGGGGTGGGCACAGATACGCAGTATTTT.

V gene TRBV6-1 combines with J gene TRBJ1-6; D remains unclear. Germline values: CDR1 MNHNS, CDR2 SASEGT. This CDR3 has 13 residues. V lost 1 base and J 7 bases, leaving 5 bases between the germline ends. The CDR3 protein is CASSEVDNSPLHF. As DNA, the CDR3 is TGTGCCAGCAGTGAAGTGGACAATTCACCCCTCCACTTT.

The chain recombines TRBV5-1 with TRBJ1-1; no clear D gene. From germline, CDR1 is SGHRS and CDR2 YFSETQ. The V and J ends lost 0 bases and 3 bases respectively, with 9 bases between them. This CDR3 contains 14 residues. The CDR3 DNA sequence: TGCGCCAGCAGCTTGGCCGGGGTACACACTGAAGCTTTCTTT. Its translation is CASSLAGVHTEAFF. Full variable domain (rest looked up from reference TRBV5-1 and TRBJ1-1): KAGVTQTPRYLIKTRGQQVTLSCSPISGHRSVSWYQQTPGQGLQFLFEYFSETQRNKGNFPGRFSGRQFSNSRSEMNVSTLELGDSALYLCASSLAGVHTEAFFGQGTRLTVV.

The V gene is TRBV6-1, the J gene TRBJ1-1, with D tentatively TRBD1 (5 bases). The CDR3 contains 14 residues. Germline values: CDR1 MNHNS, CDR2 SASEGT. Trimming took 2 bases from V and 3 from J, leaving 10 bases between them. The CDR3 is CASSEPGLDTEAFF. CDR3 nucleotide sequence: TGTGCCAGCAGTGAACCAGGGCTGGACACTGAAGCTTTCTTT.

The genes are TRBV7-6 and TRBJ1-1, with D maybe TRBD1 (5 bases). V lost 5 bases, J lost 4 bases, and 17 bases lay in between. There are 15 residues in the CDR3. Germline loops: CDR1 SGHVS, CDR2 FNYEAQ. CDR3 DNA: TGTGCCAGCAGCCCATTCAGGGATGGTGGCACTGAAGCTTTCTTT. Encoded protein: CASSPFRDGGTEAFF.

With regard to this clone: The same CDR3 can be traced to other DNA sequences in this sample. The chain combines TRBV4-1 with TRBJ2-7, with D unclear. V shed 3 bases and J shed 0 bases, with 6 bases lying between them. This CDR3 has 13 residues. CDR1 MGHRA and CDR2 YSYEKL come from the germline V gene. This CDR3 reads CASSQRSSYEQYF. CDR3 nucleotide sequence: TGCGCCAGCAGCCAGAGATCCTCCTACGAGCAGTACTTC.

The chain's CDR3 is CASSIGIVSRNTEAFF. CDR3 DNA sequence: TGTGCCAGTAGTATAGGGATCGTCTCCAGGAACACTGAAGCTTTCTTT. V is TRBV19 and J is TRBJ1-1, with D uncertain. The CDR3 spans 16 residues. CDR1 and CDR2 from the germline V gene are LNHDA and SQIVND (reference sequence). Trimming stripped 1 base from V and 1 base from J, with 13 bases between.

This chain connects TRBV7-9 to TRBJ1-2; D is perhaps TRBD1 (6 bases). Germline assignment: CDR1 SEHNR and CDR2 FQNEAQ (reference sequence). With 4 bases removed from V and 1 base from J, the gap between germline ends came to 19 bases. This CDR3 contains 17 residues. The CDR3 region is CASSSLDGDTRNYGYTF. The CDR3 DNA reads as TGTGCCAGCAGCTCTTTAGACGGGGACACCCGTAACTATGGCTACACCTTC.

The rearrangement joins TRBV27 to TRBJ2-1; tentatively, D is TRBD1 (5 bases). The V end was cut by 7 bases, the J end by 6 bases, with 10 bases between. The CDR3 spans 12 residues. Germline CDR1 MNHEY, CDR2 SMNVEV (reference sequence). The DNA for the CDR3 is TGTGCCAGCATGTCAGGGCTCAATGAGCAGTTCTTC. Translated: CASMSGLNEQFF.

CDR3 nucleotides: TGTGCCAGCAGTTACTTGGACAACTTGAACACCGGGGAGCTGTTTTTT. Its protein is CASSYLDNLNTGELFF. The rearrangement links TRBV6-6 to TRBJ2-2, with D possibly matching TRBD1 (5 bases). The V end lost 1 base, the J end lost 1 base, and 10 bases lay between the germline ends. CDR1 and CDR2 from the germline V gene are MNHNY and SVGAGI (reference sequence). The CDR3 covers 16 residues.

This clone came up once. The rearrangement links TRBV7-9 to TRBJ2-7, with D perhaps matching TRBD2 (6 bases). Germline lookup yields CDR1 SEHNR and CDR2 FQNEAQ (reference sequence). V was shortened by 5 bases and J by 3 bases, with 11 bases between the two germline ends. CDR3 length equals 13 residues. The CDR3 region is CASSAPGDYEQYF. The CDR3 region has the DNA TGTGCCAGCAGCGCGCCGGGGGACTACGAGCAGTACTTC.

This chain uses TRBV7-9 with TRBJ2-2, with 10 bases aligning to TRBD2. This CDR3 region has 17 residues. Germline CDR1 SEHNR, CDR2 FQNEAQ (reference sequence). Trimming at V came to 4 bases and at J to 2 bases, leaving 7 bases not matched to a gene. CDR3 protein: CASSSLLAGLNTGELFF. In DNA, the CDR3 is TGTGCCAGCAGCTCCCTACTAGCGGGGCTTAACACCGGGGAGCTGTTTTTT. Full variable domain (rest looked up from reference TRBV7-9 and TRBJ2-2): DTGVSQNPRHKITKRGQNVTFRCDPISEHNRLYWYRQTLGQGPEFLTYFQNEAQLEKSRLLSDRFSAERPKGSFSTLEIQRTEQGDSAMYLCASSSLLAGLNTGELFFGEGSRLTVL.

This chain links TRBV27 with TRBJ1-1; TRBD1 agrees at 8 bases. Trimming cost V 2 bases and J 0 bases; bases outside gene matches: 5. Germline values: CDR1 MNHEY, CDR2 SMNVEV (reference sequence). The CDR3 has 16 amino acids. The CDR3 sequence: CASSLRQGWVNTEAFF. In nucleotides, the CDR3 is TGTGCCAGCAGTTTACGACAGGGGTGGGTGAACACTGAAGCTTTCTTT.

The chain links TRBV7-8 to TRBJ1-2; TRBD1 might be the D (5 bases). The CDR3 spans 15 residues. Germline lookup yields CDR1 SGHVS and CDR2 FQNEAQ. V was cut by 2 bases and J by 6 bases, with 16 bases left in between. CDR3 sequence reads: CASSLYGGVDDGYTF. CDR3 sequence (DNA): TGTGCCAGCAGCTTATACGGAGGGGTGGACGATGGCTACACCTTC.